This T cell receptor beta chain is drawn from a study of early T cells in non-severe SARS-CoV-2 infection. Overall study: From unsorted whole blood, bulk RNA was sequenced, and the chains remained unpaired.

This clonotype was counted a few times. What it binds is unknown. Germline CDR1 MDHEN, CDR2 SYDVKM. CDR3 length: 13 amino acids. The V gene end was trimmed by 6 bases and the J gene end by 5 bases; junction bases not matched to a gene: 4. Unique molecular identifiers were attached to individual cDNA molecules. TCRdb analysed the 5' RACE reads with MiXCR anew, one entry per CDR3 protein. Counted here are about 66,000 distinct CDR3 sequences, roughly 10% occurring once; the ten biggest clones make up roughly 3.2%. General study points: The study's VDJdb matching favored anti-spike CD8 responses and missed private and CD4 specificities.

Specimen: whole blood. The sequence came from an adult who was a healthcare worker with PCR-confirmed SARS-CoV-2 infection or an uninfected control (not recorded which). This chain uses TRBV28 with TRBJ2-4; 7 positions agree with TRBD1. The CDR3 DNA reads as TGTGCCAGCAGGAGGGACAGCGAAAACATTCAGTACTTC. It is translated as CASRRDSENIQYF.